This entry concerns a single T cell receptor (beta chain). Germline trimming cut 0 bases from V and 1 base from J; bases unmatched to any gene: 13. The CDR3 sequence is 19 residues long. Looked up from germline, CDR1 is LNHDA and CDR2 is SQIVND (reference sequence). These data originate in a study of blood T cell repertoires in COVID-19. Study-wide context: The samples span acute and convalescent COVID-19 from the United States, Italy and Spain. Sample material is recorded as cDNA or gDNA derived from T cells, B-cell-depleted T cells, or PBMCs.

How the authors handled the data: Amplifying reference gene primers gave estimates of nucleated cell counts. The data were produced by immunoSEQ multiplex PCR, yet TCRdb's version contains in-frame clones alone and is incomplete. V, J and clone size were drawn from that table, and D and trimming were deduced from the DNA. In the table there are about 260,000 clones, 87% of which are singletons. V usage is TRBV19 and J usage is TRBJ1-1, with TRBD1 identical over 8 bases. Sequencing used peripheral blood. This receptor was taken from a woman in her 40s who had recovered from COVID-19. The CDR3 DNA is TGTGCCAGTAGTATAGAAGGACAGGGTCAGTCAGAGAAGAACACTGAAGCTTTCTTT. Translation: CASSIEGQGQSEKNTEAFF.